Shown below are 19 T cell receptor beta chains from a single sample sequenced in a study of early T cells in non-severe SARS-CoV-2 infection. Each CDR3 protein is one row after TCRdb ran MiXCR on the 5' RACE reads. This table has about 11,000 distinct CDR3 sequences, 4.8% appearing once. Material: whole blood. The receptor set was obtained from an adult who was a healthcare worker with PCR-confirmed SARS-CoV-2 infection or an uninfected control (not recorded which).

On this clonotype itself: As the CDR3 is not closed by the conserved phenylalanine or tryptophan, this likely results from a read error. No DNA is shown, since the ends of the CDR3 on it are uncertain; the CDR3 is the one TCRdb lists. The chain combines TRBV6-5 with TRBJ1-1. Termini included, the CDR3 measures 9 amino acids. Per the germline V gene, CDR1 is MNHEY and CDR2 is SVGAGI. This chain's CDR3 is CASTYARIG.

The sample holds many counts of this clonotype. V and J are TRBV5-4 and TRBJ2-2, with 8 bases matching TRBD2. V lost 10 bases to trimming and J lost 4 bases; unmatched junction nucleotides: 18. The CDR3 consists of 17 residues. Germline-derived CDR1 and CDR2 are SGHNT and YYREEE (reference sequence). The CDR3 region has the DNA TGTGCCGGGGGCGGGTTTGGAGCGGGGGCCTCCACCGGGGAGCTGTTTTTT. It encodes CAGGGFGAGASTGELFF.

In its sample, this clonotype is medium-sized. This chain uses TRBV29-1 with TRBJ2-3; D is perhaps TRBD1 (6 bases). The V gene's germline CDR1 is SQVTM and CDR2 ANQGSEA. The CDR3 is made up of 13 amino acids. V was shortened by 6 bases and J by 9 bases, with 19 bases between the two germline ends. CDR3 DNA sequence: TGCAGCGTCCCTATTTCCAGGGGACGGACGCAGTATTTT. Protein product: CSVPISRGRTQYF.

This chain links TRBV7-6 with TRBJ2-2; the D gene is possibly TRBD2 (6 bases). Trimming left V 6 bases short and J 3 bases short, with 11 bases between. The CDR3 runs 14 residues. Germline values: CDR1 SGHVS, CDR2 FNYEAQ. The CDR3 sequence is CASRGTGDTGELFF. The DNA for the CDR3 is TGTGCCAGCAGGGGGACGGGAGACACCGGGGAGCTGTTTTTT.

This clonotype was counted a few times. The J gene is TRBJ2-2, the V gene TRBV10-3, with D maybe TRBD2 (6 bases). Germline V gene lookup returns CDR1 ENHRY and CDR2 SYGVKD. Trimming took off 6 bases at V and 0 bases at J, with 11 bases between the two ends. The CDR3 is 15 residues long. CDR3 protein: CAISAGRTNTGELFF. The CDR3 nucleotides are TGTGCCATCAGCGCGGGAAGGACGAACACCGGGGAGCTGTTTTTT.

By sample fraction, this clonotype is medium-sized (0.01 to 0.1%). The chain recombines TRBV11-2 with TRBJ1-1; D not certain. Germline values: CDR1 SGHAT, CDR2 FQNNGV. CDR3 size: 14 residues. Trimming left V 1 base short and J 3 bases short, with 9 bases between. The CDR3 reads CASSLVGIDTEAFF. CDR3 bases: TGTGCCAGCAGCTTAGTAGGAATCGACACTGAAGCTTTCTTT.

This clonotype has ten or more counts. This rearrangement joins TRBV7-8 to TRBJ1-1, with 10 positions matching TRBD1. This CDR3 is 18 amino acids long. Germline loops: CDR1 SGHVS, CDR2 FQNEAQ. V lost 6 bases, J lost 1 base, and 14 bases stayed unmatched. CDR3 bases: TGTGCCAGCAGTGGGCGGTGGGACAGGGGTAGGAAGAACACTGAAGCTTTCTTT. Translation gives CASSGRWDRGRKNTEAFF.

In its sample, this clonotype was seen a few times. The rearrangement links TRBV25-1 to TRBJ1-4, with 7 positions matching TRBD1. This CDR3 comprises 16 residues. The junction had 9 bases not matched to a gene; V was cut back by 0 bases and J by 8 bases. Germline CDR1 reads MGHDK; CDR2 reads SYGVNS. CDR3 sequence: CASSEYRYRGEEKLFF. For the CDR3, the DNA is TGTGCCAGCAGTGAATATAGGTACAGGGGTGAAGAAAAACTGTTTTTT.

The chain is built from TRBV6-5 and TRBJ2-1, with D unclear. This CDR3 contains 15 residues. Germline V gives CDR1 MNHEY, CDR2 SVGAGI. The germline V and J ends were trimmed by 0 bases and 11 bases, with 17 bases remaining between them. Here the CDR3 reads CASSYSRVPPQKQFF. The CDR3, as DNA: TGTGCCAGCAGTTACTCGAGAGTCCCTCCCCAAAAGCAGTTCTTC.

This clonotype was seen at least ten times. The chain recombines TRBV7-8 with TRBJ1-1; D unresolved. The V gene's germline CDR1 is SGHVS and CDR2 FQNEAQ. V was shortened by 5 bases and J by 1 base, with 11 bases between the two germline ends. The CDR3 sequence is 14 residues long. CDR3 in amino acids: CASSPRITNTEAFF. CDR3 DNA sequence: TGTGCCAGCAGCCCTAGGATCACGAACACTGAAGCTTTCTTT.

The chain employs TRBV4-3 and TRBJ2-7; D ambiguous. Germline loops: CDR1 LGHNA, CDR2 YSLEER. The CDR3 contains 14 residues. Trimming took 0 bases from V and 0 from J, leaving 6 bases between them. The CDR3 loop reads CASSQDLGSYEQYF. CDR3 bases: TGCGCCAGCAGCCAAGATCTTGGCTCCTACGAGCAGTACTTC.

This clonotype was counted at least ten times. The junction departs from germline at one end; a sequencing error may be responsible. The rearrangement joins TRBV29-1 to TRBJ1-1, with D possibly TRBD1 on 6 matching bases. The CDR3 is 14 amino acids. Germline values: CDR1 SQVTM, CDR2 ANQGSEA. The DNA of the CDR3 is TGCAGCGTCTATGGGCTCCAGGGGTACACCGAAGCTTTCTTT. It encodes CSVYGLQGYTEAFF.

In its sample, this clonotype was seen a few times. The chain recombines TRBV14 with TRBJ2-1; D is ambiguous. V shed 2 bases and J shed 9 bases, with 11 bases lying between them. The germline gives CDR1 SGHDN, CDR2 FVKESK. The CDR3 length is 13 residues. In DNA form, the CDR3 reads TGTGCCAGCAGCCAACTTGGAGCTCCTGAGCAGTTCTTC. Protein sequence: CASSQLGAPEQFF. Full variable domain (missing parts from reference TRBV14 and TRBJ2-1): EAGVTQFPSHSVIEKGQTVTLRCDPISGHDNLYWYRRVMGKEIKFLLHFVKESKQDESGMPNNRFLAERTGGTYSTLKVQPAELEDSGVYFCASSQLGAPEQFFGPGTRLTVL.

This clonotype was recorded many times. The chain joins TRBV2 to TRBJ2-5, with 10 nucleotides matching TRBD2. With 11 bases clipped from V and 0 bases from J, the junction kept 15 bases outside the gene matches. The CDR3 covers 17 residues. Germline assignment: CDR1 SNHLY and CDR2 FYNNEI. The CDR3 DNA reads TGTGCCGGCAAGGGAAGTAGCGGGGGGCCGTACCAAGAGACCCAGTACTTC. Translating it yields CAGKGSSGGPYQETQYF.

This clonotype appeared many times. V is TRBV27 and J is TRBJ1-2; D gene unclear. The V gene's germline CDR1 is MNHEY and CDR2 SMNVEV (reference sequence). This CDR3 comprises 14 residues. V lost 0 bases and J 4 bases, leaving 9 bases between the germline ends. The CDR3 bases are TGTGCCAGCAGTTTATCGAATAGCGCCTATGGCTACACCTTC. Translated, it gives CASSLSNSAYGYTF.

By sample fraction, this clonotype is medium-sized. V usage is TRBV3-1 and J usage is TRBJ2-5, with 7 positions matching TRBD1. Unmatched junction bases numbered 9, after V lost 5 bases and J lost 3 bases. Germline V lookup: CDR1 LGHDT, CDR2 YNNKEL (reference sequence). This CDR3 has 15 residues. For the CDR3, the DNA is TGTGCCAGCAGCTCCACCGGGACAGCTAAAGAGACCCAGTACTTC. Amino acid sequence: CASSSTGTAKETQYF.

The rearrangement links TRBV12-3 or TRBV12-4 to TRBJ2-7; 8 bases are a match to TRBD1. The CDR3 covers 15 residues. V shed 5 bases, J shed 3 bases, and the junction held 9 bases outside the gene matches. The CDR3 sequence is CASSGPRTGRYEQYF. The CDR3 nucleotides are TGTGCCAGCAGTGGGCCTCGGACAGGGCGCTACGAGCAGTACTTC.

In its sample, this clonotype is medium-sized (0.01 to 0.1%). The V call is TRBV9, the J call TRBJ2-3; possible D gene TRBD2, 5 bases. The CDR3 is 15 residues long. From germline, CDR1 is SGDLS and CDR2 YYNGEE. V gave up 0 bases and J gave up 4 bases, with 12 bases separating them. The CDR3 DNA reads TGTGCCAGCAGCGTAGTTGGCGGGCGGGCAGATACGCAGTATTTT. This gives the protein CASSVVGGRADTQYF.

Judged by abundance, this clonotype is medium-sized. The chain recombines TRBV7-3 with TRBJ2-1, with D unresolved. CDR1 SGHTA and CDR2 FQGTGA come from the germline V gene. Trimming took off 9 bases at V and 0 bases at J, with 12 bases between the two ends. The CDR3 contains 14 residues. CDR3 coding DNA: TGTGCCAGTGCCCTCCGGAGCTCCTACAATGAGCAGTTCTTC. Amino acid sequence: CASALRSSYNEQFF. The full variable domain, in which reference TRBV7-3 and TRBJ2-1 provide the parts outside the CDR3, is GAGVSQTPSNKVTEKGKYVELRCDPISGHTALYWYRQSLGQGPEFLIYFQGTGAADDSGLPNDRFFAVRPEGSVSTLKIQRTERGDSAVYLCASALRSSYNEQFFGPGTRLTVL.